A single sample gave rise to the 31 T cell receptor beta chains below, sequenced in a study of cytomegalovirus exposure and HLA in healthy donors. PCR amplification relied on 60 Vbeta primers (plus 13 Jbeta primers). TCRdb's table, derived via immunoSEQ multiplex PCR, lists solely in-frame clones and lacks some. The table lists some 130,000 clones. The sample consisted of PBMCs. The receptor source for this set is a woman aged 40 to 50 in good health and CMV-seropositive.

The genes are TRBV25-1 and TRBJ2-1; 10 nucleotides match TRBD2. Looked up from germline, CDR1 is MGHDK and CDR2 is SYGVNS. J gave up 14 bases and V 3 bases, and 10 bases lay outside the gene matches. The CDR3 runs 14 residues. The CDR3 loop reads CASSDLAGALGEFF. For the CDR3, the DNA is TGTGCCAGCAGTGACCTAGCGGGAGCCCTGGGGGAGTTCTTC.

The CDR3 sequence is CSVGQGQDEQYF. CDR3 sequence (DNA): TGCAGCGTAGGACAGGGGCAGGATGAGCAGTACTTC. The chain couples TRBV29-1 to TRBJ2-7, with 9 bases matching TRBD1. This CDR3 is built from 12 residues. The germline CDR1 and CDR2 sequences are SQVTM and ANQGSEA. J lost 7 bases, V lost 6 bases, and 7 bases had no gene match.

The CDR3: CASSQEYYSYNEQFF. The CDR3, as DNA: TGCGCCAGCAGCCAAGAGTATTACTCCTACAATGAGCAGTTCTTC. The chain couples TRBV4-3 to TRBJ2-1; no firm D call. The germline V and J ends were trimmed by 0 bases and 0 bases, with 6 bases remaining between them. CDR1 LGHNA and CDR2 YSLEER come from the germline V gene. This CDR3 is built from 15 residues.

V and J are TRBV5-6 and TRBJ2-6, with a possible D match to TRBD2 (5 bases). With 0 bases removed from V and 1 base from J, the gap between germline ends came to 5 bases. Germline-derived CDR1 and CDR2 are SGHDT and YYEEEE. The CDR3 length is 15 residues. The CDR3 DNA is TGTGCCAGCAGCTTGGGCGGGTCTGGGGCCAACGTCCTGACTTTC. This encodes CASSLGGSGANVLTF.

The rearrangement uses TRBV5-1 and TRBJ2-3; 8 bases are shared with TRBD1. The ends lost 3 bases at V and 1 base at J; junction bases unmatched: 4. The CDR3 loop spans 15 amino acids. In germline, CDR1 is SGHRS, CDR2 YFSETQ. CDR3 sequence: CASSYTTGGTDTQYF. The CDR3 coding sequence is TGCGCCAGCAGCTACACGACAGGGGGCACAGATACGCAGTATTTT.

The gene calls are TRBV5-6 and TRBJ1-2, with D uncertain. The CDR3 consists of 13 residues. Germline V gives CDR1 SGHDT, CDR2 YYEEEE. Between the trimmed V and J ends, which lost 0 bases and 8 bases, there was a span of 11 bases. The CDR3 reads CASSLGLFRGYTF. CDR3 in DNA: TGTGCCAGCAGCTTGGGTCTTTTCAGGGGCTACACCTTC.

The chain carries TRBV7-2 and TRBJ2-1; 7 positions agree with TRBD2. From germline, CDR1 is SGHTA and CDR2 FQGNSA. Losses at the gene ends were 4 bases for V and 3 bases for J; bases not matched to a gene: 9. This CDR3 spans 16 amino acids. CDR3 region: CASSSWSGGSYNEQFF. In DNA, the CDR3 is TGTGCCAGCAGCTCGTGGTCTGGCGGGAGCTACAATGAGCAGTTCTTC.

The chain employs TRBV5-8 and TRBJ2-5, with no clear D. The CDR3 loop spans 15 amino acids. CDR1 and CDR2 from the germline V gene are SGHTS and YDEGEE. With 0 bases removed from V and 5 bases from J, the gap between germline ends came to 14 bases. The CDR3 is CASSLGAPPKETQYF. The DNA for the CDR3 is TGTGCCAGCAGCTTGGGAGCGCCCCCAAAGGAGACCCAGTACTTC. Together with reference TRBV5-8 and TRBJ2-5, the CDR3 gives the full variable domain: EAGVTQSPTHLIKTRGQQATLRCSPISGHTSVYWYQQALGLGLQFLLWYDEGEERNRGNFPPRFSGRQFPNYSSELNVNALELEDSALYLCASSLGAPPKETQYFGPGTRLLVL.

The chain combines TRBV28 with TRBJ1-4; TRBD1 might be the D (6 bases). Trimming took off 6 bases at V and 7 bases at J, with 15 bases between the two ends. Germline CDR1 and CDR2: MDHEN and SYDVKM. This CDR3 has 14 amino acids. CDR3 region: CASRQGYRVEKLFF. Written as DNA, the CDR3 is TGTGCCAGCAGACAGGGTTACCGGGTTGAAAAACTGTTTTTT.

J is TRBJ2-5 and V is TRBV4-1; D remains unclear. The CDR3 covers 13 residues. V lost 1 base and J lost 2, with 5 bases in between. CDR1 and CDR2 from the germline V gene are MGHRA and YSYEKL. CDR3 sequence (DNA): TGCGCCAGCAGCCAAGGCCAGCAAGAGACCCAGTACTTC. This translates into CASSQGQQETQYF.

The V and J genes are TRBV6-5 and TRBJ1-2; D remains unclear. CDR1 and CDR2 from the germline V gene are MNHEY and SVGAGI. V was shortened by 7 bases and J by 1 base, with 10 bases between the two germline ends. The CDR3 has 13 amino acids. CDR3 amino acids: CASNTAGNYGYTF. The CDR3 coding sequence is TGTGCCAGCAACACCGCGGGTAACTATGGCTACACCTTC.

The chain carries TRBV15 and TRBJ2-7; D is possibly TRBD2 (6 bases). Germline assignment: CDR1 LNHNV and CDR2 YYDKDF (reference sequence). This CDR3 has 16 amino acids. V lost 1 base, J lost 3 bases, and 16 bases lay in between. CDR3 residues: CATSRGEVAEDYEQYF. CDR3 bases: TGTGCCACCAGCAGAGGGGAGGTAGCGGAGGACTACGAGCAGTACTTC.

This sequence joins TRBV5-4 and TRBJ2-1; 13 bases are a match to TRBD2. The V gene end was trimmed by 4 bases and the J gene end by 9 bases; junction bases not matched to a gene: 7. The CDR3 is 15 amino acids. Germline CDR1 SGHNT, CDR2 YYREEE (reference sequence). The CDR3 DNA is TGTGCCAGCAGCCCTGGCGGACTAGCGGGAGTTGAGCAGTTCTTC. Its protein is CASSPGGLAGVEQFF.

This chain joins TRBV16 and TRBJ2-5; no clear D. V shed 1 base and J shed 4 bases, with 7 bases lying between them. The CDR3 contains 13 residues. Germline lookup yields CDR1 KGHSY and CDR2 FQNENV. CDR3 sequence reads: CASSQFSGETQYF. CDR3 coding DNA: TGTGCCAGCAGCCAATTTTCGGGAGAGACCCAGTACTTC.

The J gene is TRBJ1-2, the V gene TRBV7-2, with TRBD1 matching 7 bases. V trimming: 5 bases; J trimming: 5 bases; junction bases outside the gene matches: 8. Germline V CDR1 and CDR2: SGHTA, FQGNSA. The CDR3 runs to 14 residues. In nucleotides, the CDR3 is TGTGCCAGCAGCACTTCAACAGGGGATTATGGCTACACCTTC. This gives the protein CASSTSTGDYGYTF.

The gene calls are TRBV4-2 and TRBJ2-1, with 9 bases lining up with TRBD2. With V trimmed by 5 bases and J by 7 bases, 18 bases remained unmatched. The CDR3 runs 18 residues. CDR1 LGHNA and CDR2 YNFKEQ come from the germline V gene. The CDR3 loop reads CASSSRAPLAGNLNEQFF. CDR3 nucleotide sequence: TGTGCCAGCAGCTCTAGAGCCCCCCTAGCGGGAAATCTAAATGAGCAGTTCTTC.

The chain is built from TRBV6-5 and TRBJ2-7, with D tentatively TRBD1 (5 bases). CDR3 length: 13 residues. Germline lookup yields CDR1 MNHEY and CDR2 SVGAGI. Deletions cut 2 bases from V and 5 bases from J, with 10 bases between. The CDR3 protein is CASSYGASDEQYF. CDR3 bases: TGTGCCAGCAGTTACGGGGCCAGCGACGAGCAGTACTTC.

The V call is TRBV19, the J call TRBJ2-2; 10 positions match TRBD2. Germline V gene sequence: CDR1 LNHDA, CDR2 SQIVND (reference sequence). There are 15 residues in the CDR3. Trimming at V came to 8 bases and at J to 6 bases, leaving 9 bases not matched to a gene. This chain's CDR3 is CASWTSGKRAGELFF. CDR3 nucleotide sequence: TGTGCCAGTTGGACTAGCGGTAAACGGGCCGGGGAGCTGTTTTTT.

The chain carries TRBV21-1 and TRBJ1-1; the D call of TRBD1 is as the table states it, not checked on the DNA. TRBV21-1 is assigned pseudogene status. The CDR3 totals 14 residues. The CDR3, as DNA: TGTGCCAGCAGCAAGCAGGGTTCCGGCACTGAAGCTTTCTTT. It codes for CASSKQGSGTEAFF.

V usage is TRBV30 and J usage is TRBJ2-5; D might be TRBD2 (5 bases). The J call is in doubt because the DNA end fits TRBJ2-7 better. CDR1 GTSNPN and CDR2 SVGIG come from the germline V gene (reference sequence). The CDR3 runs 15 residues. In nucleotides, the CDR3 is TGTGCCTGGAGCGTATTTAGCGTAACCCCTGACGAGCAGTACTTC. It specifies CAWSVFSVTPDEQYF.

The chain combines TRBV10-3 with TRBJ2-5, with D possibly TRBD1 on 5 matching bases. The CDR3 runs to 13 residues. Trimming pared 7 bases from V and 3 bases from J, leaving 12 bases between. CDR1 ENHRY and CDR2 SYGVKD come from the germline V gene. This chain's CDR3 is CAITPSTEETQYF. The CDR3 DNA sequence: TGTGCCATCACCCCATCGACAGAAGAGACCCAGTACTTC.

The chain has TRBV27 and TRBJ2-5; weak D call: TRBD2 (5 bases). This CDR3 contains 15 residues. V was cut by 8 bases and J by 5 bases, with 21 bases left in between. Germline V gene sequence: CDR1 MNHEY, CDR2 SMNVEV (reference sequence). CDR3 nucleotide sequence: TGTGCCAGCCCCCCGGCGGTCCCCGAGCGGGAGACCCAGTACTTC. It encodes CASPPAVPERETQYF.

The J gene is TRBJ2-7, the V gene TRBV9; 7 nucleotides line up with TRBD2. The CDR3 is 12 residues long. CDR1 SGDLS and CDR2 YYNGEE come from the germline V gene. The J segment lost 6 bases and the V segment lost 3 bases, leaving 3 bases of the junction unmatched. This CDR3 is CASSGGGGEQYF. In DNA form, the CDR3 reads TGTGCCAGCAGCGGTGGGGGGGGCGAGCAGTACTTC.

The CDR3 DNA reads TGTGCCAGCAGCCAAATAGTCTACGAGCAGTACTTC. It yields the protein CASSQIVYEQYF. The chain is built from TRBV14 and TRBJ2-7; no definite D call. Germline V gene sequence: CDR1 SGHDN, CDR2 FVKESK. Trimming left V 2 bases short and J 3 bases short, with 5 bases between. The CDR3 runs to 12 residues.

The chain couples TRBV19 to TRBJ1-1, with a weak D call TRBD1 (6 bases). V lost 1 base to trimming and J lost 2 bases, with 8 bases between them. CDR3 size: 14 residues. Per germline, CDR1 LNHDA and CDR2 SQIVND (reference sequence). The DNA of the CDR3 is TGTGCCAGTAGTATAGGACAGGTCAACACTGAAGCTTTCTTT. It translates to CASSIGQVNTEAFF.

The chain recombines TRBV19 with TRBJ2-3; 7 bases agree with TRBD1. The junction had 3 bases not matched to a gene; V was cut back by 0 bases and J by 0 bases. This CDR3 is built from 16 residues. The germline CDR1 and CDR2 sequences are LNHDA and SQIVND (reference sequence). As DNA, the CDR3 is TGTGCCAGTAGTATAGAACAGGGGCGAAGCACAGATACGCAGTATTTT. Its translation is CASSIEQGRSTDTQYF. Complete variable domain (other parts from reference TRBV19 and TRBJ2-3): DGGITQSPKYLFRKEGQNVTLSCEQNLNHDAMYWYRQDPGQGLRLIYYSQIVNDFQKGDIAEGYSVSREKKESFPLTVTSAQKNPTAFYLCASSIEQGRSTDTQYFGPGTRLTVL.

The chain couples TRBV5-5 to TRBJ2-7; a weak D match, TRBD2 (6 bases). The CDR3 runs 15 residues. V was cut by 0 bases and J by 4 bases, with 14 bases left in between. Per germline, CDR1 SGHKS and CDR2 YYEKEE (reference sequence). Here the CDR3 DNA reads TGTGCCAGCAGCTTGGAGCCGGGAGAGTTTTACGAGCAGTACTTC. Its translation: CASSLEPGEFYEQYF.

The chain carries TRBV14 and TRBJ1-1; D is perhaps TRBD1 (5 bases). The CDR3 runs 16 residues. Germline lookup yields CDR1 SGHDN and CDR2 FVKESK. Trimming took 4 bases from V and 3 from J, leaving 18 bases between them. In nucleotides, the CDR3 is TGTGCCAGCAGCCCCCCACAGGTCCTCATGGACACTGAAGCTTTCTTT. Translating it yields CASSPPQVLMDTEAFF.

The V and J genes are TRBV7-2 and TRBJ1-4; maybe TRBD1 (5 bases). V lost 8 bases, J lost 12 bases, and 13 bases lay in between. CDR3 length: 11 residues. CDR1 is SGHTA and CDR2 is FQGNSA in the germline V gene. CDR3 bases: TGTGCCAGCTCCAACGGGGGGGAACTGTTTTTT. Translated, it gives CASSNGGELFF.

The CDR3: CAWSVTKDYSGNTIYF. The DNA for the CDR3 is TGTGCCTGGAGCGTGACGAAGGACTACTCTGGAAACACCATATATTTT. The chain is built from TRBV30 and TRBJ1-3, with D hard to call. Germline values: CDR1 GTSNPN, CDR2 SVGIG (reference sequence). The CDR3 covers 16 residues. The V and J ends lost 3 bases and 0 bases respectively, with 15 bases between them.

This chain links TRBV6-5 with TRBJ2-3; tentatively, D is TRBD2 (6 bases). The V gene lost 3 bases and the J gene lost 3 bases, with 13 bases spanning the gap. CDR3 length equals 15 residues. Germline loops: CDR1 MNHEY, CDR2 SVGAGI. The CDR3 loop is CASSYRSGVTDTQYF. Written as DNA, the CDR3 is TGTGCCAGCAGTTATCGTAGCGGAGTTACAGATACGCAGTATTTT.